This T cell receptor beta chain was captured in a study of T cells after yellow fever vaccination. Generation of TCR cDNA used 5'RACE template switching (which added a universal primer site and UMIs). MiXCR, run by TCRdb on the 5' RACE reads, gives a single entry per CDR3 protein. The top ten hold about a sixth of the sample, which has fewer than 350,000 distinct CDR3 sequences, over 8% seen once. This clonotype was recorded a few times. Its antigen is currently unknown. This CDR3 contains 13 residues. Trimming at V came to 4 bases and at J to 6 bases, leaving 4 bases not matched to a gene. The germline CDR1 and CDR2 sequences are SGHRS and YFSETQ. General study results and limits: Booster samples showed a return of most primary-vaccination clones (almost 97% CD4, approximately 90% CD8). A small proportion of clonotypes was detected in both the CD4 and CD8 compartments. Weaker, the secondary response peaked sooner, at day 5 versus 15.

This material consisted of PBMCs, taken on the day of the first yellow fever vaccination. This chain connects TRBV5-1 to TRBJ2-1; 7 bases match TRBD1. The sequence was collected from a man aged 18-30 years who received the YFV17D yellow fever vaccine. This CDR3 is CASSPAGGNEQFF. The CDR3 coding sequence is TGCGCCAGCAGCCCCGCAGGGGGCAATGAGCAGTTCTTC.